This TCR beta chain was sequenced during a study of T cells in Graves' hyperthyroidism and ophthalmopathy. There were TCR beta CDR3 regions amplified from RNA transcripts. TCR CDR3 regions were first amplified by RT-PCR with HTBI primers. TCRdb passed the multiplex PCR reads through MiXCR, listing each CDR3 protein once. The repertoire holds 600,000 to 800,000 distinct CDR3 sequences, with just over 35% as singletons. The germline gives CDR1 ENHRY, CDR2 SYGVKD. The CDR3 extends over 14 amino acids. V was shortened by 2 bases and J by 5 bases, with 9 bases between the two germline ends. Uncontrolled infection, other autoimmune disease, pregnancy or lactation disqualified patients from enrolment.

Sequenced: blood. This sequence originates from a woman aged 40 to 50 with Graves' hyperthyroidism. V is TRBV10-3 and J is TRBJ2-2; D is uncertain. The CDR3 region has the DNA TGTGCCATCAGTGAGAAAGTGGCTACCGGGGAGCTGTTTTTT. Its protein is CAISEKVATGELFF.